The clone carrying this TCR beta chain was observed a single time. One end of the junction fails to match germline, which may point to a read error. CDR3 length equals 14 residues. Germline loops: CDR1 SQVTM, CDR2 ANQGSEA. The sample comes from a study of blood T cells in healthy people across ages. Primed by a sample-barcoded 5' primer and a J-beta primer mix, a second PCR proceeded for roughly 6 to 12 cycles. TCRdb reprocessed the 5' RACE reads via MiXCR and lists one record per CDR3 protein. Found here are around 1,500,000 distinct CDR3 sequences, around two fifths of them singletons; the top ten hold 7.9%.

The chain has TRBV29-1 and TRBJ2-3, with TRBD2 matching 10 bases. The source material was blood. The TCR comes from a woman under 30 in good health. The DNA for the CDR3 is TGCAGCGTTCTGCCTGTAGCGGGGGGAGATGCGCAGTATTTT. Translated: CSVLPVAGGDAQYF.